Below, 2 T cell receptor beta chains from the same sample are listed, as sequenced in a study of CD4 T cells in relation to SARS-CoV-2 and coronaviruses. Their antigen targets remain unknown. The assay was immunoSEQ multiplex PCR, and TCRdb's table has in-frame clones only and misses some. Of some 11,000 clones in the sample, approximately 74% were seen once. Unexposed donor CD4+ T cells date from 2011-2018, before the COVID-19 pandemic. Isolation of CD4+ T cells took place after less than 11 days in culture. The sample consisted of CD4+ T cells from PBMCs, cultured in vitro. The receptor source for this set is a human donor in good health.

The V call is TRBV11-2, the J call TRBJ2-1; no clear D. Trimming took 4 bases from V and 4 from J, leaving 11 bases between them. This CDR3 has 14 residues. Germline V gene sequence: CDR1 SGHAT, CDR2 FQNNGV. The CDR3 loop is CASSYTGQYNEQFF. The DNA for the CDR3 is TGTGCCAGCAGCTACACGGGTCAGTACAATGAGCAGTTCTTC. Full variable domain (missing parts from reference TRBV11-2 and TRBJ2-1): EAGVAQSPRYKIIEKRQSVAFWCNPISGHATLYWYQQILGQGPKLLIQFQNNGVVDDSQLPKDRFSAERLKGVDSTLKIQPAKLEDSAVYLCASSYTGQYNEQFFGPGTRLTVL.

This chain uses TRBV11-3 with TRBJ1-2, with 12 positions matching TRBD1. The CDR3 loop spans 17 amino acids. Germline V gene lookup returns CDR1 SGHNT and CDR2 YENEEA. Trimming at V came to 5 bases and at J to 2 bases, leaving 9 bases not matched to a gene. The CDR3 region is CASSPQTGTGGNYGYTF. CDR3 DNA: TGTGCCAGCAGCCCCCAAACCGGGACAGGGGGCAACTATGGCTACACCTTC.